This T cell receptor beta chain was identified in a study of blood T cell repertoires in COVID-19. The CDR3 runs to 15 residues. V was shortened by 0 bases and J by 5 bases, with 13 bases between the two germline ends. CDR1 and CDR2 from the germline V gene are LGHNA and YNFKEQ. The sample holds a few counts of this clone. Other DNA sequences in this sample translate to the same CDR3. In Seattle, patients joined the study during active infection and were tracked longitudinally. Original processing methods: Reference gene primer amplification gave estimated nucleated cell counts. Generated by immunoSEQ multiplex PCR, the TCRdb table keeps only in-frame clones and is missing some. V and J calls and clone size are copied from that table; D and trimming were computed from the DNA. The table lists more than 200,000 clones, 85% to 90% of them singletons.

Sample: peripheral blood. This receptor was taken from a woman in her 50s with COVID-19, enrolled during active disease. The chain joins TRBV4-2 to TRBJ1-2; D possibly corresponds to TRBD1 (6 bases). Here the CDR3 DNA reads TGTGCCAGCAGCCAAGACGGGGGGCAGGTTTATGGCTACACCTTC. Protein sequence: CASSQDGGQVYGYTF.